What follows are 24 T cell receptor beta chains derived from one specimen sequenced in a study of radiation and T cells in renal cell carcinoma. Sample time point: blood 4 weeks post-SBRT, at nephrectomy. Treatment defined: 15 Gy SBRT to primary tumor, nephrectomy 4 weeks later. Assay: immunoSEQ multiplex PCR; the TCRdb copy retains only in-frame clones and omits some. The table records approximately 150,000 clones, 65% to 90% of them present only once. Sequences were derived from blood, sampled from a patient whose treatment included radiotherapy and nephrectomy. These receptors were taken from a woman between 45 and 60 years old with renal cell carcinoma.

The chain joins TRBV9 to TRBJ2-7; D is possibly TRBD2 (5 bases). Trimming took off 0 bases at V and 6 bases at J, with 13 bases between the two ends. The CDR3 runs to 14 residues. The germline gives CDR1 SGDLS, CDR2 YYNGEE. This chain's CDR3 is CASSVEEGWAEQYF. The CDR3 nucleotides are TGTGCCAGCAGCGTAGAAGAGGGTTGGGCCGAGCAGTACTTC.

The chain recombines TRBV5-1 with TRBJ2-3; 8 nucleotides align to TRBD1. V lost 5 bases to trimming and J lost 6 bases; unmatched junction nucleotides: 14. Germline loops: CDR1 SGHRS, CDR2 YFSETQ. There are 16 residues in the CDR3. The CDR3, as DNA: TGCGCCAGCAGGCCCCAGACAGGGGCTATAACCGATACGCAGTATTTT. This gives the protein CASRPQTGAITDTQYF. Together with reference TRBV5-1 and TRBJ2-3, the CDR3 gives the full variable domain: KAGVTQTPRYLIKTRGQQVTLSCSPISGHRSVSWYQQTPGQGLQFLFEYFSETQRNKGNFPGRFSGRQFSNSRSEMNVSTLELGDSALYLCASRPQTGAITDTQYFGPGTRLTVL.

V is TRBV7-9 and J is TRBJ2-3, with 11 nucleotides matching TRBD1. Germline V gene data show CDR1 as SEHNR and CDR2 as FQNEAQ (reference sequence). The CDR3 covers 16 residues. The junction had 10 bases not matched to a gene; V was cut back by 5 bases and J by 6 bases. Here the CDR3 DNA reads TGTGCCAGCAGCAAACCGGGACAGGGGGATTCGGATACGCAGTATTTT. This sequence encodes CASSKPGQGDSDTQYF.

This chain uses TRBV2 with TRBJ2-3; tentatively, D is TRBD2 (6 bases). In germline, CDR1 is SNHLY, CDR2 FYNNEI. This CDR3 spans 15 amino acids. Trimming left V 4 bases short and J 0 bases short, with 11 bases between. The CDR3 nucleotides read TGTGCCAGCAGTGCTGGGGGGACTAGCACAGATACGCAGTATTTT. It encodes CASSAGGTSTDTQYF.

The J gene is TRBJ2-1, the V gene TRBV5-4, with 9 bases identical to TRBD1. CDR1 and CDR2 from the germline V gene are SGHNT and YYREEE (reference sequence). Trimming cost V 2 bases and J 5 bases; bases outside gene matches: 5. The CDR3 has 15 amino acids. The CDR3 DNA reads TGTGCCAGCAGCTTAGGACAGGGGCTTGACAATGAGCAGTTCTTC. This codes for CASSLGQGLDNEQFF.

The chain uses TRBV4-3 and TRBJ2-1; 7 bases are shared with TRBD2. Germline CDR1 reads LGHNA; CDR2 reads YSLEER. V lost 0 bases and J lost 0; bases outside the gene matches: 8. The CDR3 consists of 18 residues. DNA for the CDR3: TGCGCCAGCAGCCAAGATTCAGGCGGGAGCCTCTCCTACAATGAGCAGTTCTTC. Translated, it gives CASSQDSGGSLSYNEQFF.

The chain links TRBV5-1 to TRBJ2-1, with TRBD1 matching 8 bases. The CDR3 runs 14 residues. Trimming took 4 bases from V and 3 from J; bases not matched to a gene: 3. Germline V gene sequence: CDR1 SGHRS, CDR2 YFSETQ. The DNA for the CDR3 is TGCGCCAGCAGCCCGGGACAGGACTACAATGAGCAGTTCTTC. This gives the protein CASSPGQDYNEQFF.

The J gene is TRBJ2-7, the V gene TRBV7-2, with a tentative D call TRBD2 (6 bases). The CDR3 contains 17 residues. Germline V gives CDR1 SGHTA, CDR2 FQGNSA. Deletions cut 7 bases from V and 6 bases from J, with 28 bases between. CDR3 nucleotide sequence: TGTGCCAGCATCCCCGGCGGAGCGGGCTCATTTCATGCCGAGCAGTACTTC. Translating it yields CASIPGGAGSFHAEQYF. The variable domain in full, with the rest retrieved from reference TRBV7-2 and TRBJ2-7, is GAGVSQSPSNKVTEKGKDVELRCDPISGHTALYWYRQSLGQGLEFLIYFQGNSAPDKSGLPSDRFSAERTGGSVSTLTIQRTQQEDSAVYLCASIPGGAGSFHAEQYFGPGTRLTVT.

The chain couples TRBV7-2 to TRBJ1-2, with D tentatively TRBD1 (6 bases). The CDR3 loop spans 14 amino acids. V was clipped by 1 base and J by 6 bases, with 12 bases between them. CDR1 is SGHTA and CDR2 is FQGNSA in the germline V gene. DNA for the CDR3: TGTGCCAGCAGCTTAGTAGGACAGACGAATGGCTACACCTTC. This encodes CASSLVGQTNGYTF. Complete variable domain (other parts from reference TRBV7-2 and TRBJ1-2): GAGVSQSPSNKVTEKGKDVELRCDPISGHTALYWYRQSLGQGLEFLIYFQGNSAPDKSGLPSDRFSAERTGGSVSTLTIQRTQQEDSAVYLCASSLVGQTNGYTFGSGTRLTVV.

CDR3 region: CASSPPGLTISNSPLHF. For the CDR3, the DNA is TGTGCCAGCTCACCACCGGGCCTTACCATCTCGAATTCACCCCTCCACTTT. The chain carries TRBV18 and TRBJ1-6; D is unclear. This CDR3 region has 17 residues. The germline CDR1 and CDR2 sequences are KGHSH and LQKENI. V gave up 0 bases and J gave up 7 bases, with 16 bases separating them.

V is TRBV7-9 and J is TRBJ2-7, with D possibly matching TRBD2 (6 bases). V dropped 3 bases and J dropped 2 bases, with 11 bases sitting between them. Germline CDR1 is SEHNR and CDR2 is FQNEAQ (reference sequence). CDR3 length: 14 residues. Here the CDR3 DNA reads TGTGCCAGCAGCTTTGGCGGGACTGCCTACGAGCAGTACTTC. Its translation: CASSFGGTAYEQYF.

The chain has TRBV15 and TRBJ1-2, with unresolved D. Germline CDR1 and CDR2: LNHNV and YYDKDF (reference sequence). Trimming left V 0 bases short and J 2 bases short, with 7 bases between. The CDR3 is made up of 14 amino acids. The CDR3 region is CATSRERRNYGYTF. In nucleotides, the CDR3 is TGTGCCACCAGCAGAGAAAGACGGAACTATGGCTACACCTTC.

The chain couples TRBV30 to TRBJ2-7; 12 bases are a match to TRBD1. This CDR3 is 14 amino acids long. In germline, CDR1 is GTSNPN, CDR2 SVGIG (reference sequence). The V segment lost 4 bases and the J segment 6 bases; nucleotides outside the gene matches: 7. In DNA form, the CDR3 reads TGTGCCTGGACGAGGGGGACAGGGGGCCGCGAGCAGTACTTC. This encodes CAWTRGTGGREQYF.

The chain has TRBV6-1 and TRBJ1-4, with a possible D match to TRBD1 (5 bases). CDR1 and CDR2 (germline): MNHNS, SASEGT. With 6 bases removed from V and 11 bases from J, the gap between germline ends came to 13 bases. The CDR3 runs to 12 residues. The CDR3 DNA is TGTGCCAGCAGACAAGGGGAGGGTAAACTGTTTTTT. It is translated as CASRQGEGKLFF.

The V and J genes are TRBV20-1 and TRBJ2-7; 7 nucleotides agree with TRBD2. The CDR3 runs 11 residues. With 3 bases clipped from V and 11 bases from J, the junction kept 7 bases outside the gene matches. Per germline, CDR1 DFQATT and CDR2 SNEGSKA (reference sequence). The CDR3 region is CSASVAGVEYF. CDR3 nucleotides: TGCAGTGCTAGCGTTGCGGGAGTGGAGTACTTC.

The V call is TRBV7-2, the J call TRBJ2-7; D unclear. Per germline, CDR1 SGHTA and CDR2 FQGNSA. Trimming pared 0 bases from V and 3 bases from J, leaving 6 bases between. The CDR3 spans 13 residues. The chain's CDR3 is CASSLAVSYEQYF. The DNA for the CDR3 is TGTGCCAGCAGCTTAGCTGTAAGCTACGAGCAGTACTTC.

The V and J genes are TRBV18 and TRBJ1-1, with D tentatively TRBD1 (6 bases). The CDR3 contains 15 residues. Per the germline V gene, CDR1 is KGHSH and CDR2 is LQKENI. Trimming took 3 bases from V and 1 from J, leaving 12 bases between them. CDR3 bases: TGTGCCAGCTCACCCAAGGACAGTCCGAACACTGAAGCTTTCTTT. It yields the protein CASSPKDSPNTEAFF.

CDR3 loop: CAITMATNGYTF. CDR3 DNA sequence: TGTGCCATCACAATGGCCACCAATGGCTACACCTTC. This sequence joins TRBV10-3 and TRBJ1-2; D is undetermined. Germline lookup yields CDR1 ENHRY and CDR2 SYGVKD. CDR3 length equals 12 residues. V shed 7 bases and J shed 6 bases, with 12 bases lying between them.

This clone was counted between two and nine times. The rearrangement uses TRBV30 and TRBJ1-4; no reliable D call. The V and J ends lost 4 bases and 5 bases respectively, with 11 bases between them. In germline, CDR1 is GTSNPN, CDR2 SVGIG (reference sequence). The CDR3 is made up of 13 amino acids. This chain's CDR3 is CAWTISLNEKLFF. The CDR3, as DNA: TGTGCCTGGACAATATCGCTGAATGAAAAACTGTTTTTT.

The rearrangement joins TRBV9 to TRBJ1-4; the D is unclear. The CDR3 loop spans 16 amino acids. The germline gives CDR1 SGDLS, CDR2 YYNGEE. The V end was cut by 3 bases, the J end by 5 bases, with 17 bases between. This chain's CDR3 is CASSAWEGQTNEKLFF. The CDR3 DNA is TGTGCCAGCAGCGCTTGGGAGGGCCAAACCAATGAAAAACTGTTTTTT.

The chain carries TRBV10-3 and TRBJ1-2; 9 bases match TRBD1. The CDR3 contains 14 residues. The J segment lost 4 bases and the V segment lost 4 bases, leaving 4 bases of the junction unmatched. The germline V gene encodes CDR1 ENHRY and CDR2 SYGVKD. The CDR3 is CAISAGQGSYGYTF. CDR3 nucleotide sequence: TGTGCCATCAGTGCCGGACAGGGGTCCTATGGCTACACCTTC.

CDR3 loop: CASSLSMTAYEQYF. For the CDR3, the DNA is TGTGCCAGCAGCTTATCGATGACGGCCTACGAGCAGTACTTC. This chain links TRBV7-2 with TRBJ2-7; D call uncertain. The germline gives CDR1 SGHTA, CDR2 FQGNSA. This CDR3 is 14 amino acids long. V lost 2 bases and J lost 2, with 10 bases in between.

V usage is TRBV4-3 and J usage is TRBJ2-1, with TRBD1 as a possible D gene (7 bases). The germline V gene encodes CDR1 LGHNA and CDR2 YSLEER. Trimming pared 4 bases from V and 7 bases from J, leaving 17 bases between. The CDR3 loop spans 15 amino acids. The CDR3 spells CASSLKGGTVNEQFF. In DNA form, the CDR3 reads TGCGCCAGCAGCCTCAAAGGGGGGACAGTTAATGAGCAGTTCTTC.

In this sample, this clone turned up once. This chain connects TRBV6-1 to TRBJ2-3; tentatively, D is TRBD2 (6 bases). Trimming pared 4 bases from V and 2 bases from J, leaving 19 bases between. Germline-derived CDR1 and CDR2 are MNHNS and SASEGT. The CDR3 is 17 amino acids. This CDR3 is CASSGREFGGPTDTQYF. The DNA for the CDR3 is TGTGCCAGCAGTGGGCGGGAATTCGGCGGCCCCACAGATACGCAGTATTTT.